What follows is one T cell receptor (beta chain) and its context. What it recognizes is unknown. This sample was included in a study of post-analysis software for immune sequencing data. General study points: About 5 TRBV segments were significantly more frequent in patients than in controls. TRBV5-6, TRBV5-1 and TRBV20-1 were among these segments.

Sequencing libraries made from TCR beta cDNA carried unique molecular identifiers. TCRdb reprocessed the PCR reads with MiXCR, giving one entry per CDR3 protein. This table holds hundreds of thousands of distinct CDR3 sequences, under 70% found once. In germline, CDR1 is SGHRS, CDR2 YFSETQ. This CDR3 comprises 15 residues. Losses at the gene ends were 5 bases for V and 1 base for J; bases not matched to a gene: 6. The V call is TRBV5-1, the J call TRBJ1-2; 9 nucleotides agree with TRBD1. The receptor comes from a girl aged 10 to 17 with multiple sclerosis. Sequencing was done on a sample of blood. The CDR3 spells CASRRRQGGNYGYTF. The CDR3 region has the DNA TGCGCCAGCAGGCGAAGACAGGGGGGTAACTATGGCTACACCTTC. The variable domain in full, with the rest retrieved from reference TRBV5-1 and TRBJ1-2, is KAGVTQTPRYLIKTRGQQVTLSCSPISGHRSVSWYQQTPGQGLQFLFEYFSETQRNKGNFPGRFSGRQFSNSRSEMNVSTLELGDSALYLCASRRRQGGNYGYTFGSGTRLTVV.